This is a list of T cell receptor beta chains from one sample in a study of Graves' ophthalmopathy and Graves' hyperthyroidism. TCRdb recomputed calls from the multiplex PCR reads with MiXCR, one row per CDR3 protein. The sample lists about 210,000 distinct CDR3 sequences, just under 30% seen once, with 8.5% to 9.5% in the top ten. The sequenced sample consisted of peripheral blood. The receptors stem from a man between 50 and 59 years old with Graves' ophthalmopathy. CDR3s include the opening cysteine and the closing phenylalanine or tryptophan. The D gene is left open where the match is weak. Where a row states a size, it is once, few, many or the class of an expanded clone; other rows omit it.

TRBD1 | TRBJ1-2 | TRBV24-1 | many | TGTGCCACCAGTGATCCACAACAGGGGCTCTATGGCTACACCTTC | CATSDPQQGLYGYTF
. | TRBJ2-2 | TRBV12-3/TRBV12-4 | . | TGTGCCGGAGCAGACAGGCAGGGCACCGGGGAGCTGTTTTTT | CAGADRQGTGELFF
. | TRBJ1-1 | TRBV20-1 | . | TGCAGTGCTAATCCAGGTCACACTGAAGCTTTCTTT | CSANPGHTEAFF
. | TRBJ2-4 | TRBV9 | many | TGTGCCAGCAGCGTTCGTGGCGGGACGGGCGACATTCAGTACTTC | CASSVRGGTGDIQYF
TRBD1 | TRBJ2-2 | TRBV4-1 | . | TGCGCCAGCAGCCAAGAGGACAGGGTACCCGGGGAGCTGTTTTTT | CASSQEDRVPGELFF
. | TRBJ1-1 | TRBV6-5 | . | TGTGCCAGCAGTTCCCCAGGGGTTGAGGACACTGAAGCTTTCTTT | CASSSPGVEDTEAFF
. | TRBJ1-1 | TRBV29-1 | many | TGCAGCGCAAACACCGGTGGGGGCGTCACTGAAGCTTTCTTT | CSANTGGGVTEAFF
TRBD2 | TRBJ2-5 | TRBV4-3 | many | TGCGCCAGCAGCCAAGATGGGGCGGCGGGAGGTCTGGAGACCCAGTACTTC | CASSQDGAAGGLETQYF
. | TRBJ2-7 | TRBV4-2 | many | TGTGCCAGCAGCCAAGCGGTGGGGGGCAGGTACGAGCAGTACTTC | CASSQAVGGRYEQYF
. | TRBJ2-7 | TRBV7-2 | many | TGTGCCAGCAGCTTAGACCTGGGGGCTCTGAACGAGCAGTACTTC | CASSLDLGALNEQYF
TRBD1 | TRBJ2-7 | TRBV6-1 | once | TGTGCCAGCAGTCTGATATCGACAGGGGGCTCCGAGCAGTACTTC | CASSLISTGGSEQYF